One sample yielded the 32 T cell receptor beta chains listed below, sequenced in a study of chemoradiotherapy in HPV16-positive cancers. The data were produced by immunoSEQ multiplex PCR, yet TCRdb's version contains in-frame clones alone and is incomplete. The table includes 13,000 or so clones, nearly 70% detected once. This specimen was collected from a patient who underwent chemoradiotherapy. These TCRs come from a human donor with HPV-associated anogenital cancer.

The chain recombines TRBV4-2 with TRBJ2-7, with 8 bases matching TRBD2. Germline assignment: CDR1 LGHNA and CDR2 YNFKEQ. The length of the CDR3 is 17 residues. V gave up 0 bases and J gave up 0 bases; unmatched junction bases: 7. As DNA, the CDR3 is TGTGCCAGCAGCCAAGAGGGTGGCGGGGGGAGCTCCTACGAGCAGTACTTC. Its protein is CASSQEGGGGSSYEQYF.

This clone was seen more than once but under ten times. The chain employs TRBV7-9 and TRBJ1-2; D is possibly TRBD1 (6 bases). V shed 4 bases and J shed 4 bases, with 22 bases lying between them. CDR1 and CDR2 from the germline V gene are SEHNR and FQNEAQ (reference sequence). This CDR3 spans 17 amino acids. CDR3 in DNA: TGTGCCAGCAGCTCCGGACCTTCTAGGGGGATCGTCTATGGCTACACCTTC. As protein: CASSSGPSRGIVYGYTF.

The CDR3 protein is CASSLGGVGTIQPASPLHF. CDR3 nucleotide sequence: TGTGCCAGCAGTTTAGGGGGGGTGGGAACAATCCAACCGGCGTCACCCCTCCACTTT. The chain is built from TRBV28 and TRBJ1-6; D perhaps matches TRBD1 (5 bases). The germline V gene encodes CDR1 MDHEN and CDR2 SYDVKM. Trimming pared 2 bases from V and 10 bases from J, leaving 27 bases between. CDR3 size: 19 residues.

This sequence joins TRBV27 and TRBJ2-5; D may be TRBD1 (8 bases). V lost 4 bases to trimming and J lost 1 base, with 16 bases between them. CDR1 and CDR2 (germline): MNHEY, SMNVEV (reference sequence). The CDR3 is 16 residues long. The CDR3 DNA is TGTGCCAGCAGTTCTAGACAGGGGAGGGTCCAAGAGACCCAGTACTTC. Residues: CASSSRQGRVQETQYF.

As DNA, the CDR3 is TGCGCCAGCAGCCAAGGACGGAATACTGCAACTAATGAAAAACTGTTTTTT. Protein product: CASSQGRNTATNEKLFF. The chain combines TRBV4-3 with TRBJ1-4; D uncertain. V was cut by 1 base and J by 0 bases, with 12 bases left in between. The CDR3 covers 17 residues. Per germline, CDR1 LGHNA and CDR2 YSLEER.

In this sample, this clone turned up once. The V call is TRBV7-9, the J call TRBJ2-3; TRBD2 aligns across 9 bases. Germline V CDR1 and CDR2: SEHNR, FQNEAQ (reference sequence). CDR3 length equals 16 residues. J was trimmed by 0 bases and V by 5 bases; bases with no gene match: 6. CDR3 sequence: CASSLGLAGSTDTQYF. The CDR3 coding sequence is TGTGCCAGCAGCCTAGGGCTAGCGGGGAGCACAGATACGCAGTATTTT.

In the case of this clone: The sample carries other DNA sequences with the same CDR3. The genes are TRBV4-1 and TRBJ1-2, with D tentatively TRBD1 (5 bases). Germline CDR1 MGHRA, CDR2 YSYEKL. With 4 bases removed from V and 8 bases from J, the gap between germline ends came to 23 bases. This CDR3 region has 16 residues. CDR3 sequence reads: CASSLWTRQIPEGYTF. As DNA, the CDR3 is TGCGCCAGCAGCCTATGGACTCGACAGATACCCGAAGGCTACACCTTC.

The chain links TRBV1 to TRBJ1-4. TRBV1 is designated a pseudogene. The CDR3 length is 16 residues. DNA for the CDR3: TGCACCAGCAGTCAAAGGGGGGGAAGGGATAATGAAAAACTGTTTTTT. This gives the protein CTSSQRGGRDNEKLFF.

This CDR3 reads CASSSSGRGSASEAFF. CDR3 nucleotide sequence: TGTGCCAGCAGCTCCTCGGGGAGGGGATCGGCTTCTGAAGCTTTCTTT. The rearrangement joins TRBV7-9 to TRBJ1-1, with D possibly being TRBD1 (5 bases). Per germline, CDR1 SEHNR and CDR2 FQNEAQ (reference sequence). V was shortened by 4 bases and J by 6 bases, with 21 bases between the two germline ends. The CDR3 has 16 amino acids.

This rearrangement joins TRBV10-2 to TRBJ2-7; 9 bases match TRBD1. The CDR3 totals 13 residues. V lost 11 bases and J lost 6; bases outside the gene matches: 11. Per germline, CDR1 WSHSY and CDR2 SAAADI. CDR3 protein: CAGAQGAGSEQYF. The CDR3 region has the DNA TGCGCCGGGGCACAGGGGGCAGGATCCGAGCAGTACTTC.

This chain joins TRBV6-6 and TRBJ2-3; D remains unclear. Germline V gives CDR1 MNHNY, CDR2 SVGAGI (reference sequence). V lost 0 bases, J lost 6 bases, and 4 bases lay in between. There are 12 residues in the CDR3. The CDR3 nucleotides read TGTGCCAGCAGTTACTCTGGGGATACGCAGTATTTT. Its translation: CASSYSGDTQYF.

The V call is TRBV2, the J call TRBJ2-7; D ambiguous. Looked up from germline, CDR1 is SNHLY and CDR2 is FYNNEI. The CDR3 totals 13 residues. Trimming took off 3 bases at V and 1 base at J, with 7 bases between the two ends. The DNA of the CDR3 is TGTGCCAGCAGTGAGGTCAGGTCCTACGAGCAGTACTTC. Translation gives CASSEVRSYEQYF.

CDR3 in DNA: TGCGCCAGCACCCTGGGGGCGGGGCTCGACGGGGAGCTGTTTTTT. Translation: CASTLGAGLDGELFF. The chain links TRBV5-1 to TRBJ2-2, with D possibly being TRBD1 or TRBD2 (6 bases each). CDR3 length: 15 amino acids. Trimming cost V 6 bases and J 7 bases, with 19 bases left between them. Germline CDR1 and CDR2: SGHRS and YFSETQ.

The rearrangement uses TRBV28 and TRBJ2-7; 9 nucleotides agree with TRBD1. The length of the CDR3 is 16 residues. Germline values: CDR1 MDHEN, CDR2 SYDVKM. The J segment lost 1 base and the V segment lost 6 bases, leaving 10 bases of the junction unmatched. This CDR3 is CASSTAGQGESYEQYF. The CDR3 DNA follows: TGTGCCAGCAGCACCGCGGGACAGGGCGAATCCTACGAGCAGTACTTC.

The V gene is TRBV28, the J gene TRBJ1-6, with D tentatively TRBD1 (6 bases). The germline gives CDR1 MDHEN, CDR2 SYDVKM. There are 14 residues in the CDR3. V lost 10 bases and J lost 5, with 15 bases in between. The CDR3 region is CAIGGGLNNSPLHF. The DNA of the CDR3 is TGTGCCATCGGCGGGGGCTTAAATAATTCACCCCTCCACTTT.

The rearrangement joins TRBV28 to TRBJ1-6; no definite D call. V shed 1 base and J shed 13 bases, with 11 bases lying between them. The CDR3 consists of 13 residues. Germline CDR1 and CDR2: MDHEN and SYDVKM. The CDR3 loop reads CASSLYIPFPLHF. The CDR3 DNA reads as TGTGCCAGCAGTTTATATATTCCTTTTCCCCTCCACTTT.

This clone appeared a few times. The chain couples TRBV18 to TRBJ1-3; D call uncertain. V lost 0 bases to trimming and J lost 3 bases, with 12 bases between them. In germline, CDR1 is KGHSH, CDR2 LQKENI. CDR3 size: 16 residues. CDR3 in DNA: TGTGCCAGCTCACCACCGTCCCTCACTGGTGGAAACACCATATATTTT. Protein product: CASSPPSLTGGNTIYF.

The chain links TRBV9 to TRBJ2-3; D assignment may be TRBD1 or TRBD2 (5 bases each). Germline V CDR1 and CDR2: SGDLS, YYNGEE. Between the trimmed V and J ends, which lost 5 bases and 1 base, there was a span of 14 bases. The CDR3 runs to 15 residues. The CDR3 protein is CASSGGDSGTDTQYF. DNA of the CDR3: TGTGCCAGCAGTGGGGGTGATTCCGGCACAGATACGCAGTATTTT.

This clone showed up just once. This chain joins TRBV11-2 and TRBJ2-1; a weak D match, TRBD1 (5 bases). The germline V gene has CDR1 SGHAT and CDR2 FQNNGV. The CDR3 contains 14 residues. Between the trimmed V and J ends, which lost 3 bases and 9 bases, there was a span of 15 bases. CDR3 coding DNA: TGTGCCAGCAGCTTTATGACGGCCGACAGTGAGCAGTTCTTC. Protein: CASSFMTADSEQFF.

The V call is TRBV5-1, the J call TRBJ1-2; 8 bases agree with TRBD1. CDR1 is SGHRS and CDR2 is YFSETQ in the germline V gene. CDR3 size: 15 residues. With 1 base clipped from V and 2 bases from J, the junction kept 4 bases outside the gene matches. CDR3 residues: CASSLYTGGNYGYTF. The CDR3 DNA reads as TGCGCCAGCAGCTTGTATACAGGGGGGAACTATGGCTACACCTTC.

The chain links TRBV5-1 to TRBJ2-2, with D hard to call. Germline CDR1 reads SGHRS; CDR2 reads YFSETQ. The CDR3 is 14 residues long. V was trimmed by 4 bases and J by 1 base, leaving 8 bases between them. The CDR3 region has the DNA TGCGCCAGCAGCCCGGACGGGAACACCGGGGAGCTGTTTTTT. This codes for CASSPDGNTGELFF. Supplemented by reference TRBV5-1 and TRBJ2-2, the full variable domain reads KAGVTQTPRYLIKTRGQQVTLSCSPISGHRSVSWYQQTPGQGLQFLFEYFSETQRNKGNFPGRFSGRQFSNSRSEMNVSTLELGDSALYLCASSPDGNTGELFFGEGSRLTVL.

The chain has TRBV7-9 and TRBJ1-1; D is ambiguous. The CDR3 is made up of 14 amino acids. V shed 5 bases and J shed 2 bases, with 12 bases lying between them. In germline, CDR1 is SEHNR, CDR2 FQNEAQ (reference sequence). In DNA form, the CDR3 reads TGTGCCAGCAGCCGGTTAGACGGTAACACTGAAGCTTTCTTT. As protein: CASSRLDGNTEAFF.

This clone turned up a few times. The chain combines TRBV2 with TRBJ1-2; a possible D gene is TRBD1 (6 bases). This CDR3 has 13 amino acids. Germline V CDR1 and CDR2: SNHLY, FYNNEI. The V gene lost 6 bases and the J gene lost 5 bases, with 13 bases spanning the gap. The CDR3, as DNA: TGTGCCAGCAGACAGGGAGAAGGATATGGCTACACCTTC. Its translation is CASRQGEGYGYTF.

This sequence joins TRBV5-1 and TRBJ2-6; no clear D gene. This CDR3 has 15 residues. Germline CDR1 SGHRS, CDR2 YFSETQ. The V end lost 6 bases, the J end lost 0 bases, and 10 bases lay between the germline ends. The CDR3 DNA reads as TGCGCCAGCAAGGGCATGAGCTCTGGGGCCAACGTCCTGACTTTC. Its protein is CASKGMSSGANVLTF. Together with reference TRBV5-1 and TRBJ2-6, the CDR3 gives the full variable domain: KAGVTQTPRYLIKTRGQQVTLSCSPISGHRSVSWYQQTPGQGLQFLFEYFSETQRNKGNFPGRFSGRQFSNSRSEMNVSTLELGDSALYLCASKGMSSGANVLTFGAGSRLTVL.

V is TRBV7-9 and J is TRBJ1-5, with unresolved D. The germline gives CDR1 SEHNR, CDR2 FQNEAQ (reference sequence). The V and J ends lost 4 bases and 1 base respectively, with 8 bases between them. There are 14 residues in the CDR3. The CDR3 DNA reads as TGTGCCAGCAGCTCCGCCATGAGCAATCAGCCCCAGCATTTT. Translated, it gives CASSSAMSNQPQHF.

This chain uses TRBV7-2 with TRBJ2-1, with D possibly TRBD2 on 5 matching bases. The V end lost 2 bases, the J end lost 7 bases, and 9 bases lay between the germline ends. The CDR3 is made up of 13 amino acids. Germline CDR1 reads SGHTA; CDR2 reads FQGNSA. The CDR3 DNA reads TGTGCCAGCAGCTTACAATCGGGGAATGAGCAGTTCTTC. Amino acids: CASSLQSGNEQFF.

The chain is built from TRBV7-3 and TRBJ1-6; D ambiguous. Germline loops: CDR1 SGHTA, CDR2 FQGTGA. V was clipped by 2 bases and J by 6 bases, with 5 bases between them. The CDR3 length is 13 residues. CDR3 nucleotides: TGTGCCAGCAGCTTAGATGGTAATTCACCCCTCCACTTT. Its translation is CASSLDGNSPLHF.

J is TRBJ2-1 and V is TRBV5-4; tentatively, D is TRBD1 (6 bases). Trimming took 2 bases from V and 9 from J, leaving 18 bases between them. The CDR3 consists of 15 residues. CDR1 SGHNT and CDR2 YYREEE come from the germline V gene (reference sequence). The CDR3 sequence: CASSFPGQSQAEQFF. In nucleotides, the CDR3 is TGTGCCAGCAGCTTTCCGGGACAAAGTCAGGCTGAGCAGTTCTTC.

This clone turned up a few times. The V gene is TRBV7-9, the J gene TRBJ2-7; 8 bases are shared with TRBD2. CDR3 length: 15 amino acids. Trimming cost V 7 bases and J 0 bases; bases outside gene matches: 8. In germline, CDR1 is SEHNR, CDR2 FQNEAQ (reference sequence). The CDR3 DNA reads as TGTGCCAGCATCCCAGCGGGGGCTCTCTCCTACGAGCAGTACTTC. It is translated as CASIPAGALSYEQYF. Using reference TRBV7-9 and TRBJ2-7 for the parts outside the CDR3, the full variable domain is DTGVSQNPRHKITKRGQNVTFRCDPISEHNRLYWYRQTLGQGPEFLTYFQNEAQLEKSRLLSDRFSAERPKGSFSTLEIQRTEQGDSAMYLCASIPAGALSYEQYFGPGTRLTVT.

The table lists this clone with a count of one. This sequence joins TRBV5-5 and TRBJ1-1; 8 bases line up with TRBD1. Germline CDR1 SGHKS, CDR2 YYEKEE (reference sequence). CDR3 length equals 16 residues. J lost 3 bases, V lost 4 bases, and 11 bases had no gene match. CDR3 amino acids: CASSRTGYPPDTEAFF. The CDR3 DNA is TGTGCCAGCAGCCGGACAGGGTACCCACCCGACACTGAAGCTTTCTTT.

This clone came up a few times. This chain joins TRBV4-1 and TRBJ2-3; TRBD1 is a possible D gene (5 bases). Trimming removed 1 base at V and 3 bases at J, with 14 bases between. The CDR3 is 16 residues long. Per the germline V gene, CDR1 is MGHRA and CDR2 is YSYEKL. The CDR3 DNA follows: TGCGCCAGCAGCCAAGTCATTGGGGCTGGTACAGATACGCAGTATTTT. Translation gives CASSQVIGAGTDTQYF.

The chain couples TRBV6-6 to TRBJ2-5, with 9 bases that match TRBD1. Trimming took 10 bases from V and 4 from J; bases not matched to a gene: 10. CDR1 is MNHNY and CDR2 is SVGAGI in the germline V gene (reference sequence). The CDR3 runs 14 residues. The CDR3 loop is CATDRGSRRETQYF. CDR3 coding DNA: TGTGCCACCGACAGGGGGTCTAGGAGAGAGACCCAGTACTTC.